Following are 25 T cell receptor beta chains from one sample sequenced in a study of T-cell reconstitution after alpha-beta-depleted transplantation in children. Unique molecular identifiers were built into the TCRbeta library. TCRdb used MiXCR to reprocess the PCR reads, holding one entry per CDR3 protein. The table has around 300,000 distinct CDR3 sequences, more than 20% seen once. The source was PBMCs, mostly from graft donor cells, collected 180 days after TCRalphabeta/CD19-depleted stem cell transplant. Receptor source: a male patient younger than 18 who had a stem cell transplant for acute lymphoblastic leukemia, so the T cells may come from the graft donor.

The chain couples TRBV2 to TRBJ1-3, with 8 bases identical to TRBD1. Germline V lookup: CDR1 SNHLY, CDR2 FYNNEI. The trim removed 4 bases at V and 2 bases at J, leaving 13 bases unmatched. The CDR3 sequence is 18 residues long. The DNA of the CDR3 is TGTGCCAGCAGTGCCGGGACAGGACCTCTCTCTACTGGAAACACCATATATTTT. It specifies CASSAGTGPLSTGNTIYF.

In this sample, this clonotype turned up a few times. This chain links TRBV9 with TRBJ2-3, with 12 bases that match TRBD2. V gave up 3 bases and J gave up 6 bases; unmatched junction bases: 11. CDR1 is SGDLS, CDR2 YYNGEE, per germline. This CDR3 has 17 residues. The CDR3 nucleotides read TGTGCCAGCAGCGATCCTAGCGGGAGGGGGGTCCCCGATACGCAGTATTTT. It yields the protein CASSDPSGRGVPDTQYF. Combining the CDR3 with reference TRBV9 and TRBJ2-3 gives the whole variable domain DSGVTQTPKHLITATGQRVTLRCSPRSGDLSVYWYQQSLDQGLQFLIQYYNGEERAKGNILERFSAQQFPDLHSELNLSSLELGDSALYFCASSDPSGRGVPDTQYFGPGTRLTVL.

V usage is TRBV2 and J usage is TRBJ1-2, with 7 bases matching TRBD1. This CDR3 region has 14 residues. Germline CDR1 reads SNHLY; CDR2 reads FYNNEI. After removal of 5 bases from V and 4 bases from J, the junction contained 7 bases not matched to a gene. CDR3 sequence: CASSLDRTFYGYTF. The CDR3 DNA reads as TGTGCCAGCAGTTTGGACAGGACGTTCTATGGCTACACCTTC.

This clonotype has more than one count but fewer than ten. The chain recombines TRBV7-6 with TRBJ1-6; tentatively, D is TRBD1 (5 bases). The CDR3 spans 13 residues. The V gene's germline CDR1 is SGHVS and CDR2 FNYEAQ. The V end lost 3 bases, the J end lost 10 bases, and 10 bases lay between the germline ends. CDR3 coding DNA: TGTGCCAGCAGCTTGGGGGGAGGGTCACCCCTCCACTTT. It specifies CASSLGGGSPLHF.

This clonotype was counted a few times. The chain uses TRBV5-5 and TRBJ2-7; D is uncertain. CDR3 length: 15 amino acids. V was trimmed by 0 bases and J by 1 base, leaving 11 bases between them. Looked up from germline, CDR1 is SGHKS and CDR2 is YYEKEE (reference sequence). CDR3 in amino acids: CASSLADKLSYEQYF. The CDR3 DNA reads as TGTGCCAGCAGCTTGGCAGACAAGCTGTCCTACGAGCAGTACTTC.

This sequence joins TRBV9 and TRBJ1-4; D gene ambiguous. V was trimmed by 0 bases and J by 0 bases, leaving 15 bases between them. This CDR3 has 18 amino acids. The germline V gene encodes CDR1 SGDLS and CDR2 YYNGEE. CDR3 protein: CASSVGLNIPATNEKLFF. As DNA, the CDR3 is TGTGCCAGCAGCGTAGGTCTAAATATCCCCGCAACTAATGAAAAACTGTTTTTT.

The sample holds a few counts of this clonotype. V and J are TRBV20-1 and TRBJ2-5; 11 bases map to TRBD2. V dropped 6 bases and J dropped 9; count of bases not matched to a gene: 9. This CDR3 has 13 amino acids. CDR1 and CDR2 from the germline V gene are DFQATT and SNEGSKA (reference sequence). The CDR3 sequence: CSAIIAGGGAQYF. The CDR3 region has the DNA TGCAGTGCCATCATAGCGGGAGGGGGGGCCCAGTACTTC.

This clonotype was seen only a few times. The chain combines TRBV20-1 with TRBJ2-1; a weak D match, TRBD2 (6 bases). The CDR3 sequence is 14 residues long. Looked up from germline, CDR1 is DFQATT and CDR2 is SNEGSKA (reference sequence). Deletions cut 7 bases from V and 6 bases from J, with 19 bases between. Written as DNA, the CDR3 is TGCAGTGGGGGCGGGACCCCCTGGGGCAATGAGCAGTTCTTC. The encoded protein is CSGGGTPWGNEQFF.

This clonotype occurred a few times. The rearrangement uses TRBV6-2 or TRBV6-3 and TRBJ2-7; D is unresolved. Per the germline V gene, CDR1 is MNHEY and CDR2 is SVGEGT. The V gene lost 5 bases and the J gene lost 6 bases, with 11 bases spanning the gap. This CDR3 is built from 12 residues. CDR3 bases: TGTGCCAGCAGTCCCGACTGGCCCGAGCAGTACTTC. Translation gives CASSPDWPEQYF.

The V call is TRBV5-6, the J call TRBJ1-6, with D possibly TRBD1 on 6 matching bases. Germline CDR1 is SGHDT and CDR2 is YYEEEE. This CDR3 comprises 14 residues. The V gene lost 1 base and the J gene lost 11 bases, with 13 bases spanning the gap. The CDR3 nucleotides are TGTGCCAGCAGCTTGACAGGGAAAAAGGCACCCCTCCACTTT. It encodes CASSLTGKKAPLHF.

This clonotype has just a few counts. V and J are TRBV29-1 and TRBJ1-1; TRBD1 agrees at 7 bases. There are 12 residues in the CDR3. Germline CDR1 is SQVTM and CDR2 is ANQGSEA. CDR3: CSTQGMNTEAFF. The DNA of the CDR3 is TGCAGTACACAGGGGATGAACACTGAAGCTTTCTTT.

The rearrangement joins TRBV29-1 to TRBJ2-7; 7 bases are a match to TRBD2. V shed 5 bases, J shed 2 bases, and the junction held 9 bases outside the gene matches. The CDR3 runs 14 residues. CDR1 is SQVTM, CDR2 ANQGSEA, per germline. CDR3 bases: TGCAGCGTTCGGTTACTAGCGCAGACCTACGAGCAGTACTTC. Translation gives CSVRLLAQTYEQYF.

This chain links TRBV9 with TRBJ2-1; no clear D gene. The germline gives CDR1 SGDLS, CDR2 YYNGEE. The CDR3 is made up of 14 amino acids. V lost 0 bases, J lost 10 bases, and 14 bases lay in between. The CDR3 DNA reads as TGTGCCAGCAGCGTAGGTGGAAGGGCCAGGGAGCAGTTCTTC. It is translated as CASSVGGRAREQFF. Looking up the rest from reference TRBV9 and TRBJ2-1 gives the full variable domain: DSGVTQTPKHLITATGQRVTLRCSPRSGDLSVYWYQQSLDQGLQFLIQYYNGEERAKGNILERFSAQQFPDLHSELNLSSLELGDSALYFCASSVGGRAREQFFGPGTRLTVL.

V usage is TRBV30 and J usage is TRBJ2-2, with TRBD1 matching over 9 bases. CDR1 and CDR2 (germline): GTSNPN, SVGIG (reference sequence). The CDR3 runs 15 residues. With V trimmed by 0 bases and J by 4 bases, 3 bases remained unmatched. The CDR3 reads CAWSVGTGSTGELFF. As DNA, the CDR3 is TGTGCCTGGAGTGTAGGGACAGGGTCCACCGGGGAGCTGTTTTTT.

This chain joins TRBV7-9 and TRBJ2-7; TRBD1 aligns across 8 bases. CDR1 is SEHNR, CDR2 FQNEAQ, per germline (reference sequence). The CDR3 has 14 residues. J was trimmed by 8 bases and V by 6 bases; bases with no gene match: 12. The CDR3 DNA sequence: TGTGCCAGCAGAAACCGGACAGGGAAAATAAAGCAGTACTTC. As protein: CASRNRTGKIKQYF.

The chain recombines TRBV12-3 or TRBV12-4 with TRBJ1-1, with D possibly being TRBD1 (6 bases). V lost 8 bases to trimming and J lost 1 base, with 11 bases between them. The CDR3 length is 13 residues. CDR3 nucleotides: TGTGCCAGCGCGAACAGGGCGAACACTGAAGCTTTCTTT. Protein sequence: CASANRANTEAFF.

This clonotype turned up a few times. The CDR3 protein is CASSLVSVAGITDTQYF. The CDR3 DNA reads TGTGCCAGCAGCTTAGTGTCGGTAGCGGGGATAACAGATACGCAGTATTTT. This chain connects TRBV7-2 to TRBJ2-3; 8 bases line up with TRBD2. Per the germline V gene, CDR1 is SGHTA and CDR2 is FQGNSA. This CDR3 contains 17 residues. V shed 1 base and J 3 bases; nucleotides not matched to a gene: 9. The full variable domain, with the rest looked up from reference TRBV7-2 and TRBJ2-3, is GAGVSQSPSNKVTEKGKDVELRCDPISGHTALYWYRQSLGQGLEFLIYFQGNSAPDKSGLPSDRFSAERTGGSVSTLTIQRTQQEDSAVYLCASSLVSVAGITDTQYFGPGTRLTVL.

V usage is TRBV5-1 and J usage is TRBJ1-2; D ambiguous. V was cut by 4 bases and J by 5 bases, with 12 bases left in between. Germline CDR1 and CDR2: SGHRS and YFSETQ. This CDR3 is built from 13 residues. As DNA, the CDR3 is TGCGCCAGCAGCCCGTTCGGTGGGTATGGCTACACCTTC. It codes for CASSPFGGYGYTF.

This chain links TRBV4-1 with TRBJ2-1, with no clear D. Germline assignment: CDR1 MGHRA and CDR2 YSYEKL. Trimming stripped 6 bases from V and 4 bases from J, with 16 bases between. There are 15 residues in the CDR3. This CDR3 is CASRRTLPGYNEQFF. For the CDR3, the DNA is TGCGCCAGCAGACGCACCCTCCCCGGGTACAATGAGCAGTTCTTC.

V and J are TRBV19 and TRBJ2-2, with a possible D match to TRBD1 (6 bases). Germline assignment: CDR1 LNHDA and CDR2 SQIVND (reference sequence). Trimming shortened V by 7 bases and J by 6 bases, and 18 bases separated the two germline ends. The CDR3 loop spans 15 amino acids. The CDR3 here is CASNKRDTIPGELFF. The CDR3 nucleotides are TGTGCCAGTAATAAACGGGACACCATACCCGGGGAGCTGTTTTTT. Based on the CDR3 plus reference TRBV19 and TRBJ2-2, the full variable domain is DGGITQSPKYLFRKEGQNVTLSCEQNLNHDAMYWYRQDPGQGLRLIYYSQIVNDFQKGDIAEGYSVSREKKESFPLTVTSAQKNPTAFYLCASNKRDTIPGELFFGEGSRLTVL.

The genes are TRBV4-3 and TRBJ2-2, with TRBD2 identical over 13 bases. The CDR3 consists of 18 residues. Germline V lookup: CDR1 LGHNA, CDR2 YSLEER. Trimming at V came to 1 base and at J to 0 bases, leaving 2 bases not matched to a gene. Here the CDR3 DNA reads TGCGCCAGCAGCCAAGGACTAGCGGGAGGCGCGAACACCGGGGAGCTGTTTTTT. This sequence encodes CASSQGLAGGANTGELFF.

This clonotype turned up a few times. The V call is TRBV6-5, the J call TRBJ1-1; 7 nucleotides agree with TRBD1. This CDR3 comprises 16 residues. Unmatched junction bases numbered 7, after V lost 2 bases and J lost 1 base. Germline V gene data show CDR1 as MNHEY and CDR2 as SVGAGI. CDR3 residues: CASSYPTRQGNTEAFF. CDR3 coding DNA: TGTGCCAGCAGTTACCCCACCCGACAGGGGAACACTGAAGCTTTCTTT.

The chain has TRBV5-1 and TRBJ2-5; D is unresolved. The CDR3 length is 14 residues. V lost 0 bases, J lost 2 bases, and 8 bases lay in between. Germline V gene data show CDR1 as SGHRS and CDR2 as YFSETQ. The CDR3 DNA reads as TGCGCCAGCAGCTTGGCGGTCAGTCAAGAGACCCAGTACTTC. It codes for CASSLAVSQETQYF.

This clonotype was recorded at least ten times. The genes are TRBV28 and TRBJ1-6; the match to TRBD1 covers 8 bases. This CDR3 comprises 13 residues. With 6 bases clipped from V and 10 bases from J, the junction kept 5 bases outside the gene matches. Germline V CDR1 and CDR2: MDHEN, SYDVKM. CDR3 loop: CASSRTGHSPLHF. The CDR3, as DNA: TGTGCCAGCAGCCGGACAGGGCACTCACCCCTCCACTTT.

The chain joins TRBV12-3 or TRBV12-4 to TRBJ2-5; TRBD2 matches at 13 bases. V shed 6 bases, J shed 4 bases, and the junction held 11 bases outside the gene matches. The CDR3 sequence is 17 residues long. CDR3 region: CASSQQTSGRAGETQYF. CDR3 sequence (DNA): TGTGCCAGCAGCCAACAAACTAGCGGGAGGGCCGGAGAGACCCAGTACTTC.